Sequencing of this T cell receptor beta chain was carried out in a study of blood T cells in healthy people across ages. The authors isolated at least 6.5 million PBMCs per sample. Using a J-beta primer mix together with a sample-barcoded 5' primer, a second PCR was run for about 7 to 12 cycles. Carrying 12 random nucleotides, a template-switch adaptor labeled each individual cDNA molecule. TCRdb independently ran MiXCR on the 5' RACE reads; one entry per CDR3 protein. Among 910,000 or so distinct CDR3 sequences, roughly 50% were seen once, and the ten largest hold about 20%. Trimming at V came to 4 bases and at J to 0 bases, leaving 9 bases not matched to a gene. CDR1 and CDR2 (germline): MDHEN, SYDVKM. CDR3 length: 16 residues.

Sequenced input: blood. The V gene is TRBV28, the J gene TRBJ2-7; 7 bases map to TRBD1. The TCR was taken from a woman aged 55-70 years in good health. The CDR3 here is CASSSPGQDFSYEQYF. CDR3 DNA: TGTGCCAGCAGTTCACCAGGACAGGATTTCTCCTACGAGCAGTACTTC. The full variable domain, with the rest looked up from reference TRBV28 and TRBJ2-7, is DVKVTQSSRYLVKRTGEKVFLECVQDMDHENMFWYRQDPGLGLRLIYFSYDVKMKEKGDIPEGYSVSREKKERFSLILESASTNQTSMYLCASSSPGQDFSYEQYFGPGTRLTVT.